The clone carrying this T cell receptor beta chain has a handful of counts. Its antigen is as yet unknown. This record belongs to a study of cytomegalovirus exposure and HLA in healthy donors. The V end lost 0 bases, the J end lost 6 bases, and 9 bases lay between the germline ends. The CDR3 loop spans 13 amino acids. Germline V gene data show CDR1 as SGHDT and CDR2 as YYEEEE. Study observations and caveats: CMV serostatus stood as the only immune exposure information on hand.

13 Jbeta primers and 60 Vbeta primers were used for the PCR. Data came from immunoSEQ multiplex PCR; TCRdb stores just in-frame clones and leaves some out. The sample lists 100,000 to 150,000 clones; around four fifths were seen once. Sequences were obtained from PBMCs. The sequence came from a man younger than 30 in good health and CMV-seropositive. The chain is built from TRBV5-6 and TRBJ1-2; no firm D call. DNA of the CDR3: TGTGCCAGCAGCTTGGGGCTTTCCAATGGCTACACCTTC. It yields the protein CASSLGLSNGYTF.